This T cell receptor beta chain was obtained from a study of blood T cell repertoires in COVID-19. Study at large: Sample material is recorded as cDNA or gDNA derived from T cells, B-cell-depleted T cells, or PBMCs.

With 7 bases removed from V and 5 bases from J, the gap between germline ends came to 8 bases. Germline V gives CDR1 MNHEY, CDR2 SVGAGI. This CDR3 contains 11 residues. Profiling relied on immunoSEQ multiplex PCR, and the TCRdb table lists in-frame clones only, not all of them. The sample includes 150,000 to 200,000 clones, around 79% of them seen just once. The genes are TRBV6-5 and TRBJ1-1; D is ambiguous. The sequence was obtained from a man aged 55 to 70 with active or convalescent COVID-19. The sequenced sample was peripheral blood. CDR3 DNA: TGTGCCAGCAATAGTATAACTGAAGCTTTCTTT. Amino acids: CASNSITEAFF.